This section outlines one TCR beta chain sequence together with its context. The data stem from a study of T cell changes during pregnancy in multiple sclerosis. The assay was immunoSEQ multiplex PCR, and TCRdb's table has in-frame clones only and misses some. Of about 79,000 clones listed, around nine tenths were seen once; the top ten hold around 0.45%. V lost 6 bases and J lost 0; bases outside the gene matches: 7. This CDR3 comprises 16 residues. From germline, CDR1 is MNHEY and CDR2 SVGAGI. This receptor was taken from a female donor with multiple sclerosis, enrolled in a pregnancy study. Source: CD4+ T cells from peripheral blood mononuclear cells, taken in the second trimester of pregnancy. V gene TRBV6-5 combines with J gene TRBJ1-3, with 8 bases aligning to TRBD1. CDR3 protein: CASRYGQGSSGNTIYF. The CDR3 DNA reads TGTGCCAGCAGATACGGACAGGGCAGCTCTGGAAACACCATATATTTT.